These T cell receptor beta chains were read from a single sample in a study of molecular identifiers for immune sequencing clone quantification. MiXCR was run by TCRdb on the PCR reads, yielding one entry per CDR3 protein. The sample includes some 2,000 distinct CDR3 sequences, around 22% of them seen just once. Sequenced input: naive CD8+ T cells from blood, with Jurkat cell RNA spiked in. The receptors shown here come from a human donor in good health. Some libraries in this study had Jurkat cell RNA spiked in. CDR3s include the opening cysteine and the closing phenylalanine or tryptophan. The D gene is left open where the match is weak. Clone size, where shown, is once, few, many, or a class for clones that have expanded.

>TRBV15|TRBD1|TRBJ1-4|NA
TGTGCCACCTCCCCGGGACAGGAGGCCCCCAACGAAAAACTGTTTTTT
CATSPGQEAPNEKLFF
>TRBV11-2|TRBD2|TRBJ2-1|NA
TGTGCCAGCAGCTCGATTCAGACTAGCGGACACTCCTACAATGAGCAGTTCTTC
CASSSIQTSGHSYNEQFF
>TRBV15|NA|TRBJ2-1|few
TGTGCCACCACTTTGGGGGGCGACGATGAGCAGTTCTTC
CATTLGGDDEQFF
>TRBV3-1|NA|TRBJ2-2|few
TGTGCCAGCAGCCATCTGAACACCGGGGAGCTGTTTTTT
CASSHLNTGELFF
>TRBV2|NA|TRBJ2-1|NA
TGTGCCAGCATGGGAGGGTTCTTC
CASMGGFF
>TRBV19|NA|TRBJ2-1|medium-sized
TGTGCCAGTCTCCCCTCGCGAGATCCTTCCTACAATGAGCAGTTCTTC
CASLPSRDPSYNEQFF
>TRBV20-1|TRBD2|TRBJ2-5|medium-sized
TGCAGTGCTAGCTTTTCGACTAGCGGGAGTGTAGAGACCCAGTACTTC
CSASFSTSGSVETQYF
>TRBV7-9|NA|TRBJ1-3|medium-sized
TGTGCCAGCAGCTGGCCGCCCTCCGGTCCCTCTCGGAACACCATATATTTT
CASSWPPSGPSRNTIYF
>TRBV9|NA|TRBJ1-3|medium-sized
TGTGCCAGCAGCGTAGATAACAGGCTCTCTGGAAACACCATATATTTT
CASSVDNRLSGNTIYF
>TRBV12-3/TRBV12-4|NA|TRBJ2-3|medium-sized
TGTGCCAGCAGTTGTTTTCGGGAGTTCACAGATACGCAGTATTTT
CASSCFREFTDTQYF
>TRBV6-2/TRBV6-3|NA|TRBJ2-7|medium-sized
TGTGCCAGCAGTTTCAAAGTCGAGCAGTACTTC
CASSFKVEQYF
>TRBV28|TRBD1|TRBJ1-2|medium-sized
TGTGCCAGCAGTTTATTGGGCAGGGGGTTTAGCTATGGCTACACCTTC
CASSLLGRGFSYGYTF
>TRBV7-9|NA|TRBJ1-6|NA
TGTGCCAGCAGCCTCCGGACGGGGGATTCACCCCTCCACTTT
CASSLRTGDSPLHF
>TRBV11-2|NA|TRBJ1-6|NA
TGTGCCAGCAGCGCGACAGCTAATTCACCCCTCCACTTT
CASSATANSPLHF
>TRBV5-6|NA|TRBJ2-1|NA
TGTGCCAGCGGCCCGGGACGGGCCTCCTACAATGAGCAGTTCTTC
CASGPGRASYNEQFF
>TRBV7-2|NA|TRBJ2-7|medium-sized
TGTGCCAGCAGCCAAATCGGGGGAGTGGGGTACGAGCAGTACTTC
CASSQIGGVGYEQYF